What follows are 31 T cell receptor beta chains derived from one specimen sequenced in a study of follicular helper T cells after annual influenza vaccination. Sequencing was performed with immunoSEQ multiplex PCR; in TCRdb, only in-frame clones are kept and a portion is missing. The data contain approximately 10,000 clones, approximately 83% of them seen just once; the ten biggest clones take up around 0.58%. As for time point: 2013-2014 season, 7 days after vaccination. The material was CXCR5- memory CD4+ T cells sorted from blood, obtained 7 days after influenza vaccination. The receptor source for this set is an adult who received the influenza vaccine.

This clone appeared a single time. The CDR3 DNA sequence: TGTGCCGCTACGGGACGGAGCATGAACACTGAAGCTTTCTTT. Encoded protein: CAATGRSMNTEAFF. The V and J genes are TRBV28 and TRBJ1-1, with D perhaps matching TRBD1 (5 bases). The CDR3 sequence is 14 residues long. CDR1 is MDHEN, CDR2 SYDVKM, per germline. Trimming left V 11 bases short and J 0 bases short, with 16 bases between. Looking up the rest from reference TRBV28 and TRBJ1-1 gives the full variable domain: DVKVTQSSRYLVKRTGEKVFLECVQDMDHENMFWYRQDPGLGLRLIYFSYDVKMKEKGDIPEGYSVSREKKERFSLILESASTNQTSMYLCAATGRSMNTEAFFGQGTRLTVV.

The V and J genes are TRBV30 and TRBJ2-1, with D unresolved. The V and J ends lost 2 bases and 9 bases respectively, with 17 bases between them. CDR1 is GTSNPN and CDR2 is SVGIG in the germline V gene (reference sequence). This CDR3 has 14 amino acids. The CDR3 sequence: CAWSRSGGQLEQFF. In nucleotides, the CDR3 is TGTGCCTGGAGTCGCAGTGGTGGTCAACTTGAGCAGTTCTTC.

The count of this clone is one. The chain combines TRBV28 with TRBJ2-7; perhaps D is TRBD1 or TRBD2 (6 bases each). The V and J ends lost 7 bases and 0 bases respectively, with 13 bases between them. This CDR3 has 14 residues. CDR1 is MDHEN and CDR2 is SYDVKM in the germline V gene. The CDR3 loop is CASIPGGPSYEQYF. In nucleotides, the CDR3 is TGTGCCAGCATCCCCGGGGGCCCCTCCTACGAGCAGTACTTC. The whole variable domain, filled in from reference TRBV28 and TRBJ2-7, reads DVKVTQSSRYLVKRTGEKVFLECVQDMDHENMFWYRQDPGLGLRLIYFSYDVKMKEKGDIPEGYSVSREKKERFSLILESASTNQTSMYLCASIPGGPSYEQYFGPGTRLTVT.

The rearrangement uses TRBV19 and TRBJ1-5; TRBD1 matches 7 bases. V was pared by 8 bases and J by 6 bases, with 10 bases of the junction left unmatched. This CDR3 region has 14 residues. CDR1 and CDR2 (germline): LNHDA, SQIVND (reference sequence). The CDR3 sequence: CASAGTVGGQPQHF. DNA of the CDR3: TGTGCCAGTGCCGGGACAGTTGGGGGTCAGCCCCAGCATTTT.

The chain joins TRBV19 to TRBJ1-2; no definite D call. This CDR3 has 14 residues. The V end lost 4 bases, the J end lost 2 bases, and 11 bases lay between the germline ends. CDR1 is LNHDA, CDR2 SQIVND, per germline (reference sequence). CDR3 amino acids: CASSRLETNYGYTF. The CDR3 DNA reads TGTGCCAGTAGTAGATTGGAGACGAACTATGGCTACACCTTC.

The sample holds one count of this clone. The chain joins TRBV15 to TRBJ1-1, with D hard to call. Germline CDR1 LNHNV, CDR2 YYDKDF (reference sequence). Trimming took off 9 bases at V and 0 bases at J, with 11 bases between the two ends. The CDR3 contains 13 residues. This chain's CDR3 is CATRTDLNTEAFF. The CDR3 DNA reads as TGTGCCACGAGGACTGACCTGAACACTGAAGCTTTCTTT.

The chain combines TRBV5-1 with TRBJ1-1; perhaps TRBD1 as D (6 bases). The CDR3 has 14 amino acids. Per germline, CDR1 SGHRS and CDR2 YFSETQ. V lost 7 bases to trimming and J lost 3 bases, with 16 bases between them. The CDR3 nucleotides read TGCGCCAGCCGGGCGGGGGGGCAGGACACTGAAGCTTTCTTT. The encoded protein is CASRAGGQDTEAFF.

The J gene is TRBJ2-2, the V gene TRBV19; D perhaps matches TRBD2 (7 bases). Germline V gives CDR1 LNHDA, CDR2 SQIVND (reference sequence). CDR3 length equals 15 residues. With 7 bases removed from V and 6 bases from J, the gap between germline ends came to 18 bases. CDR3 region: CASTLGGGQPGELFF. The CDR3 region has the DNA TGTGCCAGTACCCTAGGCGGGGGACAACCCGGGGAGCTGTTTTTT.

The chain combines TRBV28 with TRBJ1-3; D ambiguous. The V end was cut by 3 bases, the J end by 0 bases, with 12 bases between. Germline lookup yields CDR1 MDHEN and CDR2 SYDVKM. The CDR3 length is 16 residues. CDR3 in DNA: TGTGCCAGCAGTTTTTTGACGGACTCCTCTGGAAACACCATATATTTT. Translating gives CASSFLTDSSGNTIYF.

The V gene is TRBV2, the J gene TRBJ1-4; 10 nucleotides line up with TRBD1. CDR3 size: 14 residues. With V trimmed by 6 bases and J by 8 bases, 6 bases remained unmatched. Germline V gene sequence: CDR1 SNHLY, CDR2 FYNNEI. The CDR3 sequence is CASRRGTGVEKLFF. The DNA for the CDR3 is TGTGCCAGCAGGAGGGGGACAGGGGTCGAAAAACTGTTTTTT.

The gene calls are TRBV2 and TRBJ2-7; 8 nucleotides agree with TRBD1. V shed 1 base and J 6 bases; nucleotides not matched to a gene: 14. Germline CDR1 reads SNHLY; CDR2 reads FYNNEI. The CDR3 loop spans 17 amino acids. CDR3 amino acids: CASSEGDWGQDVSEQYF. CDR3 in DNA: TGTGCCAGCAGTGAAGGGGATTGGGGACAGGACGTGAGCGAGCAGTACTTC.

This sequence joins TRBV6-5 and TRBJ1-4, with D possibly matching TRBD1 (5 bases). This CDR3 region has 13 residues. V was pared by 7 bases and J by 7 bases, with 13 bases between. The V gene's germline CDR1 is MNHEY and CDR2 SVGAGI. The CDR3, as DNA: TGTGCCAGCACCCCCCCAGGGCGTGAAAAACTGTTTTTT. Amino acid sequence: CASTPPGREKLFF.

V is TRBV7-2 and J is TRBJ2-1; no firm D call. From germline, CDR1 is SGHTA and CDR2 FQGNSA. V lost 5 bases to trimming and J lost 4 bases, with 12 bases between them. The CDR3 length is 14 residues. The CDR3 bases are TGTGCCAGCAGCGAAAATTTGCGGTACAATGAGCAGTTCTTC. This translates into CASSENLRYNEQFF. The whole variable domain, remainder taken from reference TRBV7-2 and TRBJ2-1, is GAGVSQSPSNKVTEKGKDVELRCDPISGHTALYWYRQSLGQGLEFLIYFQGNSAPDKSGLPSDRFSAERTGGSVSTLTIQRTQQEDSAVYLCASSENLRYNEQFFGPGTRLTVL.

V gene TRBV29-1 combines with J gene TRBJ1-2, with 10 positions matching TRBD1. In germline, CDR1 is SQVTM, CDR2 ANQGSEA. The CDR3 is 16 amino acids. Trimming took 0 bases from V and 7 from J; bases not matched to a gene: 11. The CDR3 is CSVEDPLDRGQGGYTF. CDR3 in DNA: TGCAGCGTTGAAGATCCACTCGACAGGGGGCAAGGTGGCTACACCTTC.

V gene TRBV7-9 combines with J gene TRBJ2-3; 9 nucleotides agree with TRBD1. V gave up 5 bases and J gave up 5 bases; unmatched junction bases: 11. The CDR3 is 16 residues long. Germline V lookup: CDR1 SEHNR, CDR2 FQNEAQ (reference sequence). The CDR3 loop reads CASSRLGTGYGDTQYF. The CDR3 DNA is TGTGCCAGCAGCCGACTCGGGACAGGGTATGGAGATACGCAGTATTTT.

The V and J genes are TRBV29-1 and TRBJ1-5; no definite D call. The CDR3 covers 13 residues. Germline CDR1 is SQVTM and CDR2 is ANQGSEA. Deletions cut 4 bases from V and 0 bases from J, with 7 bases between. CDR3 sequence reads: CSVAGSSNQPQHF. In DNA, the CDR3 is TGCAGCGTTGCGGGGTCTAGCAATCAGCCCCAGCATTTT.

The V call is TRBV7-2, the J call TRBJ2-1; 14 bases line up with TRBD2. J gave up 6 bases and V 4 bases, and 2 bases lay outside the gene matches. Per the germline V gene, CDR1 is SGHTA and CDR2 is FQGNSA. The CDR3 has 15 residues. In DNA form, the CDR3 reads TGTGCCAGCAGCTCTGGACTAGCGGGGGGCAATGAGCAGTTCTTC. Translating gives CASSSGLAGGNEQFF.

This chain links TRBV6-1 with TRBJ2-4; perhaps TRBD2 as D (6 bases). Trimming stripped 10 bases from V and 10 bases from J, with 14 bases between. The CDR3 contains 11 residues. CDR1 is MNHNS, CDR2 SASEGT, per germline. The CDR3 sequence: CATGGVPIQYF. CDR3 DNA: TGTGCCACCGGCGGGGTCCCTATTCAGTACTTC.

The chain has TRBV6-6 and TRBJ2-5, with D tentatively TRBD2 (5 bases). The CDR3 loop spans 13 amino acids. Between the trimmed V and J ends, which lost 5 bases and 1 base, there was a span of 8 bases. Germline loops: CDR1 MNHNY, CDR2 SVGAGI (reference sequence). CDR3 residues: CASSRDPQETQYF. Here the CDR3 DNA reads TGTGCCAGCAGTCGGGATCCCCAAGAGACCCAGTACTTC.

The chain joins TRBV5-1 to TRBJ1-4; 7 bases fit TRBD1. There are 18 residues in the CDR3. The germline gives CDR1 SGHRS, CDR2 YFSETQ. The junction had 11 bases not matched to a gene; V was cut back by 3 bases and J by 0 bases. The CDR3 DNA follows: TGCGCCAGCAGCTCAGCTGGGACAGCACCAACAACTAATGAAAAACTGTTTTTT. It is translated as CASSSAGTAPTTNEKLFF.

V usage is TRBV7-2 and J usage is TRBJ2-1; 9 bases match TRBD2. The junction had 8 bases not matched to a gene; V was cut back by 1 base and J by 10 bases. The CDR3 contains 15 residues. Looked up from germline, CDR1 is SGHTA and CDR2 is FQGNSA. The CDR3 sequence: CASSLVAGAPGEQFF. CDR3 bases: TGTGCCAGCAGCTTAGTAGCGGGGGCTCCCGGGGAGCAGTTCTTC. Together with reference TRBV7-2 and TRBJ2-1, the CDR3 gives the full variable domain: GAGVSQSPSNKVTEKGKDVELRCDPISGHTALYWYRQSLGQGLEFLIYFQGNSAPDKSGLPSDRFSAERTGGSVSTLTIQRTQQEDSAVYLCASSLVAGAPGEQFFGPGTRLTVL.

V usage is TRBV7-9 and J usage is TRBJ2-1; D gene ambiguous. The length of the CDR3 is 14 residues. Trimming took off 8 bases at V and 6 bases at J, with 17 bases between the two ends. The germline V gene has CDR1 SEHNR and CDR2 FQNEAQ (reference sequence). The DNA for the CDR3 is TGTGCCAGCGGCCCAGACCCTCGACGCAATGAGCAGTTCTTC. Encoded protein: CASGPDPRRNEQFF.

This chain links TRBV29-1 with TRBJ2-1; D is perhaps TRBD1 or TRBD2 (5 bases each). V lost 1 base and J 0 bases, leaving 16 bases between the germline ends. CDR3 length: 17 amino acids. Germline V CDR1 and CDR2: SQVTM, ANQGSEA. As DNA, the CDR3 is TGCAGCGTTGAAGGTTACCGGGACCAGAGCTCCTACAATGAGCAGTTCTTC. Its translation: CSVEGYRDQSSYNEQFF.

This chain joins TRBV28 and TRBJ1-6; D ambiguous. This CDR3 spans 13 amino acids. Per the germline V gene, CDR1 is MDHEN and CDR2 is SYDVKM. The V end lost 3 bases, the J end lost 4 bases, and 4 bases lay between the germline ends. CDR3 loop: CASSLGYNSPLHF. The CDR3 nucleotides are TGTGCCAGCAGTTTGGGGTATAATTCACCCCTCCACTTT.

This chain uses TRBV10-3 with TRBJ2-5, with TRBD1 matching 12 bases. The V gene end was trimmed by 8 bases and the J gene end by 5 bases; junction bases not matched to a gene: 12. Germline CDR1 reads ENHRY; CDR2 reads SYGVKD. The CDR3 has 16 amino acids. The CDR3 DNA sequence: TGTGCCATCTCTCACTCCGGGACAGGGGGCGGGGAGACCCAGTACTTC. Translation: CAISHSGTGGGETQYF.

This chain links TRBV6-5 with TRBJ1-5, with D unresolved. Germline CDR1 and CDR2: MNHEY and SVGAGI. The CDR3 spans 13 residues. Trimming took off 0 bases at V and 11 bases at J, with 11 bases between the two ends. The CDR3 bases are TGTGCCAGCAGTTACTCAGGGCTAGATTCCCAGCATTTT. Protein product: CASSYSGLDSQHF.

This chain links TRBV6-5 with TRBJ2-1, with TRBD2 identical over 12 bases. The CDR3 consists of 16 residues. Per germline, CDR1 MNHEY and CDR2 SVGAGI. After removal of 2 bases from V and 9 bases from J, the junction contained 8 bases not matched to a gene. The CDR3 DNA sequence: TGTGCCAGCAGTTACACTGGGCTAGCGGGGGGGGGTGAGCAGTTCTTC. Its translation: CASSYTGLAGGGEQFF.

This chain links TRBV19 with TRBJ2-3; D is perhaps TRBD2 (5 bases). Trimming removed 6 bases from V and 3 bases from J, with 22 bases in between. The CDR3 runs 17 residues. The germline V gene has CDR1 LNHDA and CDR2 SQIVND (reference sequence). CDR3 DNA sequence: TGTGCCAGTAGCACGACCCCTGGGAAGGGAGCAACAGATACGCAGTATTTT. It specifies CASSTTPGKGATDTQYF.

V usage is TRBV4-1 and J usage is TRBJ1-1; 9 bases align to TRBD1. This CDR3 region has 15 residues. V trimming: 2 bases; J trimming: 4 bases; junction bases outside the gene matches: 5. The germline V gene has CDR1 MGHRA and CDR2 YSYEKL. The CDR3, as DNA: TGCGCCAGCAGCCAACGGGACAGGGAGGGCACTGAAGCTTTCTTT. Amino acid sequence: CASSQRDREGTEAFF.

This clone has just a few counts. The rearrangement uses TRBV5-5 and TRBJ2-7; 7 positions match TRBD1. V trimming: 4 bases; J trimming: 7 bases; junction bases outside the gene matches: 8. CDR3 length: 13 amino acids. Germline loops: CDR1 SGHKS, CDR2 YYEKEE (reference sequence). Here the CDR3 reads CASSLPGQREQYF. DNA of the CDR3: TGTGCCAGCAGCCTACCGGGACAGAGGGAGCAGTACTTC. The whole variable domain, remainder taken from reference TRBV5-5 and TRBJ2-7, is DAGVTQSPTHLIKTRGQQVTLRCSPISGHKSVSWYQQVLGQGPQFIFQYYEKEERGRGNFPDRFSARQFPNYSSELNVNALLLGDSALYLCASSLPGQREQYFGPGTRLTVT.

The chain links TRBV4-3 to TRBJ1-1, with 7 bases that match TRBD1. V lost 3 bases and J lost 6; bases outside the gene matches: 7. CDR3 length: 14 amino acids. From germline, CDR1 is LGHNA and CDR2 YSLEER. Here the CDR3 reads CASSHLDRDPEAFF. CDR3 nucleotides: TGCGCCAGCAGCCACCTCGACAGGGATCCTGAAGCTTTCTTT.